The clone carrying this T cell receptor (beta chain) occurred many times. CDR3 length equals 15 residues. Trimming took 5 bases from V and 0 from J, leaving 13 bases between them. CDR1 SQVTM and CDR2 ANQGSEA come from the germline V gene. These data belong to a study of early T cells in non-severe SARS-CoV-2 infection. Researchers tagged individual cDNA molecules with unique molecular identifiers. TCRdb redid the calling of the 5' RACE reads with MiXCR, one entry per CDR3 protein. The sample has about 33,000 distinct CDR3 sequences, 5% to 6% seen once. The gene calls are TRBV29-1 and TRBJ2-2, with TRBD2 as a possible D gene (6 bases). This sequence originates from an adult who was a healthcare worker with PCR-confirmed SARS-CoV-2 infection or an uninfected control (not recorded which). Specimen: whole blood. CDR3 residues: CSVRGSDTNTGELFF. Written as DNA, the CDR3 is TGCAGCGTTCGGGGGTCGGATACGAACACCGGGGAGCTGTTTTTT.